One sample yielded the 21 T cell receptor beta chains listed below, sequenced in a study of T-cell reconstitution after alpha-beta-depleted transplantation in children. During its preparation, the TCRbeta library received unique molecular identifiers. Via MiXCR, TCRdb re-called the PCR reads, giving one row per CDR3 protein. The data show roughly 220,000 distinct CDR3 sequences, about 12% seen once. Here the sequenced sample was PBMCs from the stem cell graft donor, taken from the stem cell graft. The receptor set was obtained from a human donor who donated a stem cell graft to a child with acute lymphoblastic leukemia.

The table lists this clonotype with a few counts. The V and J genes are TRBV18 and TRBJ2-3; D is ambiguous. The CDR3 has 14 residues. V was clipped by 0 bases and J by 5 bases, with 9 bases between them. Germline V gene sequence: CDR1 KGHSH, CDR2 LQKENI. Written as DNA, the CDR3 is TGTGCCAGCTCACCACCGGGTCGGCAAGATACGCAGTATTTT. This encodes CASSPPGRQDTQYF.

This clonotype was recorded many times. This chain links TRBV28 with TRBJ1-1, with D unclear. Trimming removed 10 bases at V and 1 base at J, with 16 bases between. CDR1 and CDR2 from the germline V gene are MDHEN and SYDVKM. This CDR3 is built from 14 residues. Here the CDR3 DNA reads TGTGCCACTATGGATCCGGCAGCGAACACTGAAGCTTTCTTT. Amino acids: CATMDPAANTEAFF.

This clonotype showed up just a few times. The junction departs from the called germline gene at one end, perhaps through a read error. The V call is TRBV12-3 or TRBV12-4, the J call TRBJ2-6, with TRBD1 matching over 10 bases. This CDR3 has 20 residues. The CDR3 coding sequence is TGTGCCAGCAGAAACCTCGTCCGGGACAGGGGAAGTTCTGGGGCCAACGGCCTGACTTTC. This gives the protein CASRNLVRDRGSSGANGLTF.

This clonotype was found many times. The V call is TRBV14, the J call TRBJ1-2; D is perhaps TRBD1 (6 bases). There are 14 residues in the CDR3. V dropped 0 bases and J dropped 5 bases, with 10 bases sitting between them. Germline assignment: CDR1 SGHDN and CDR2 FVKESK. The CDR3 loop is CASSQDARGYGYTF. CDR3 nucleotide sequence: TGTGCCAGCAGCCAAGACGCCAGGGGATATGGCTACACCTTC.

This clonotype was seen repeatedly, ten times or more. The chain uses TRBV5-1 and TRBJ2-5; 8 positions agree with TRBD1. The V segment lost 4 bases and the J segment 3 bases; nucleotides outside the gene matches: 2. The CDR3 contains 13 residues. CDR1 is SGHRS and CDR2 is YFSETQ in the germline V gene. CDR3 nucleotides: TGCGCCAGCAGCGTGACAGGGGAAGAGACCCAGTACTTC. This gives the protein CASSVTGEETQYF.

This clonotype was seen many times. The chain combines TRBV30 with TRBJ2-7, with 7 positions matching TRBD2. V was pared by 8 bases and J by 4 bases, with 14 bases of the junction left unmatched. CDR1 is GTSNPN, CDR2 SVGIG, per germline (reference sequence). This CDR3 comprises 14 residues. The CDR3 sequence is CAPIKPASGYEQYF. DNA for the CDR3: TGTGCCCCTATTAAACCGGCTAGCGGATACGAGCAGTACTTC.

Of note for this clonotype: This may come from a read error, since a much larger clone is one base off. The chain links TRBV12-3 or TRBV12-4 to TRBJ1-4; D gene uncertain. The CDR3 extends over 15 amino acids. CDR3 DNA sequence: TGTGCCAGCAGTCACCGGGAGTCAACTAGTGAAAAACTGTTTTTT. Translating gives CASSHRESTSEKLFF.

This clonotype was recorded many times. One junction end disagrees with the germline gene, perhaps due to a read error. This chain links TRBV11-2 with TRBJ2-4, with D maybe TRBD2 (7 bases). The germline V gene has CDR1 SGHAT and CDR2 FQNNGV. The length of the CDR3 is 14 residues. The CDR3: CASRLGGARNIQYF. CDR3 DNA: TGTGCCAGCAGGTTAGGGGGGGCGAGAAACATTCAGTACTTC.

This clonotype came up many times. The CDR3 protein is CASSFGHGVMNTEAFF. The CDR3 DNA sequence: TGCGCCAGCAGCTTTGGCCACGGGGTAATGAACACTGAAGCTTTCTTT. The V and J genes are TRBV5-1 and TRBJ1-1; no firm D call. This CDR3 region has 16 residues. Per the germline V gene, CDR1 is SGHRS and CDR2 is YFSETQ. Trimming cost V 2 bases and J 0 bases, with 14 bases left between them.

There are many counts of this clonotype. J is TRBJ2-3 and V is TRBV20-1; 11 bases match TRBD2. Germline CDR1 and CDR2: DFQATT and SNEGSKA (reference sequence). Unmatched junction bases numbered 10, after V lost 3 bases and J lost 5 bases. The CDR3 has 16 residues. In nucleotides, the CDR3 is TGCAGTGCTAGGGATAGCGGGGGGGCCGTAGGAGATACGCAGTATTTT. Encoded protein: CSARDSGGAVGDTQYF.

This clonotype was seen repeatedly, ten times or more. The chain has TRBV7-2 and TRBJ2-1; tentatively, D is TRBD1 or TRBD2 (7 bases each). The length of the CDR3 is 15 residues. The V gene lost 3 bases and the J gene lost 7 bases, with 16 bases spanning the gap. Germline V gene lookup returns CDR1 SGHTA and CDR2 FQGNSA. The CDR3 DNA is TGTGCCAGCAGCTTCTCACCAGGGGGGGAAAATGAGCAGTTCTTC. The encoded protein is CASSFSPGGENEQFF.

This clonotype was counted many times. The chain combines TRBV6-5 with TRBJ1-1; TRBD1 is a possible D gene (5 bases). V was clipped by 2 bases and J by 8 bases, with 15 bases between them. Germline CDR1 reads MNHEY; CDR2 reads SVGAGI. The CDR3 has 14 residues. The CDR3 DNA follows: TGTGCCAGCAGTTACCACGGCCGGGGGGAGGAAGCTTTCTTT. It codes for CASSYHGRGEEAFF.

This clonotype was found many times. The V and J genes are TRBV5-6 and TRBJ1-1; D gene uncertain. The CDR3 length is 13 residues. Trimming took 1 base from V and 9 from J, leaving 13 bases between them. The V gene's germline CDR1 is SGHDT and CDR2 YYEEEE. CDR3 amino acids: CASSLYSAQKAFF. CDR3 coding DNA: TGTGCCAGCAGCTTGTACTCCGCGCAGAAAGCTTTCTTT.

Ten or more counts support this clonotype. The chain carries TRBV4-3 and TRBJ2-2; 10 bases fit TRBD2. Germline V gene data show CDR1 as LGHNA and CDR2 as YSLEER. Trimming removed 4 bases from V and 4 bases from J; junction bases left unmatched: 9. The CDR3 totals 17 residues. The CDR3 nucleotides are TGCGCCAGCAGCCTTAGAGCGGGGGGGCCGGGCACCGGGGAGCTGTTTTTT. Its protein product is CASSLRAGGPGTGELFF.

This clonotype was counted ten times or more. The V and J genes are TRBV5-1 and TRBJ1-2, with D possibly being TRBD1 (6 bases). The CDR3 length is 13 residues. CDR1 SGHRS and CDR2 YFSETQ come from the germline V gene. V dropped 1 base and J dropped 5 bases, with 9 bases sitting between them. The CDR3 loop is CASSLSGEYGYTF. Written as DNA, the CDR3 is TGCGCCAGCAGCTTGTCAGGGGAGTATGGCTACACCTTC.

This clonotype was recorded at least ten times. This chain joins TRBV9 and TRBJ1-4, with 7 bases lining up with TRBD1. The CDR3 runs to 16 residues. Germline V gene lookup returns CDR1 SGDLS and CDR2 YYNGEE. V was pared by 3 bases and J by 0 bases, with 5 bases of the junction left unmatched. This chain's CDR3 is CASSAGQASTNEKLFF. The CDR3 bases are TGTGCCAGCAGCGCCGGACAGGCCTCAACTAATGAAAAACTGTTTTTT. The entire variable domain, with the rest obtained from reference TRBV9 and TRBJ1-4, is as follows: DSGVTQTPKHLITATGQRVTLRCSPRSGDLSVYWYQQSLDQGLQFLIQYYNGEERAKGNILERFSAQQFPDLHSELNLSSLELGDSALYFCASSAGQASTNEKLFFGSGTQLSVL.

This clonotype was observed at least ten times. This sequence joins TRBV11-3 and TRBJ2-1, with 8 bases matching TRBD2. J gave up 0 bases and V 1 base, and 11 bases lay outside the gene matches. Germline V gene lookup returns CDR1 SGHNT and CDR2 YENEEA. The CDR3 contains 19 residues. Here the CDR3 reads CASSLGRKVAGSSYNEQFF. As DNA, the CDR3 is TGTGCCAGCAGCTTAGGCAGGAAAGTAGCGGGGAGCTCCTACAATGAGCAGTTCTTC.

This clonotype was detected ten times or more. The gene calls are TRBV20-1 and TRBJ2-7; perhaps TRBD2 as D (5 bases). The V end was cut by 2 bases, the J end by 3 bases, with 11 bases between. Germline V CDR1 and CDR2: DFQATT, SNEGSKA (reference sequence). The CDR3 runs 13 residues. CDR3 nucleotide sequence: TGCAGTGCTAGAATGCCTAGCAACTACGAGCAGTACTTC. It is translated as CSARMPSNYEQYF.

Many counts were recorded for this clonotype. V usage is TRBV20-1 and J usage is TRBJ2-1; a possible D gene is TRBD2 (6 bases). Germline loops: CDR1 DFQATT, CDR2 SNEGSKA (reference sequence). Trimming took 2 bases from V and 4 from J, leaving 9 bases between them. The CDR3 is 13 residues long. The CDR3: CSARSGLYNEQFF. In nucleotides, the CDR3 is TGCAGTGCTAGATCCGGACTATACAATGAGCAGTTCTTC.

This clonotype was picked up many times. The chain joins TRBV4-3 to TRBJ1-4; TRBD1 matches 7 bases. The CDR3 loop spans 17 amino acids. CDR1 is LGHNA, CDR2 YSLEER, per germline. The junction had 9 bases not matched to a gene; V was cut back by 4 bases and J by 1 base. The CDR3 region is CASSPGDREGTNEKLFF. DNA of the CDR3: TGCGCCAGCAGCCCCGGAGACAGGGAGGGAACTAATGAAAAACTGTTTTTT.

This clonotype was seen repeatedly, ten times or more. The rearrangement links TRBV12-3 or TRBV12-4 to TRBJ1-1; 9 nucleotides line up with TRBD1. The length of the CDR3 is 15 residues. Trimming at V came to 7 bases and at J to 3 bases, leaving 9 bases not matched to a gene. CDR3 protein: CASTQSYRGHTEAFF. The CDR3 region has the DNA TGTGCCAGCACCCAAAGTTACAGGGGGCACACTGAAGCTTTCTTT.